What follows describes a single TCR beta chain. The sample is drawn from a study of blood T cell repertoires in COVID-19. Study-level information: COVID-19 samples collected from the United States, Italy and Spain covered acute and convalescent phases.

CDR1 is LNHDA, CDR2 SQIVND, per germline (reference sequence). The V end lost 9 bases, the J end lost 0 bases, and 3 bases lay between the germline ends. The CDR3 has 11 residues. Data came from immunoSEQ multiplex PCR; TCRdb stores just in-frame clones and leaves some out. The table lists about 370,000 clones, roughly 90% of them singletons. The rearrangement uses TRBV19 and TRBJ2-1; D gene uncertain. The receptor was isolated from a woman aged 25 to 45 with COVID-19, enrolled during active disease. Sequencing was performed on peripheral blood. Here the CDR3 reads CASNSYNEQFF. The CDR3 DNA reads TGTGCCAGCAACTCCTACAATGAGCAGTTCTTC.